The clone carrying this TCR beta chain occurred a few times. This CDR3 is built from 12 residues. Deletions cut 0 bases from V and 11 bases from J, with 10 bases between. Germline loops: CDR1 MGHRA, CDR2 YSYEKL. The sample belongs to a study of Graves' ophthalmopathy and Graves' hyperthyroidism. Investigators amplified TCR beta CDR3 regions from RNA transcripts. HTBI primers were employed in first-round RT-PCR, then a second-round multiplex PCR followed. TCRdb called the multiplex PCR reads again in MiXCR, with one record for every CDR3 protein. The sample has around 1,000,000 distinct CDR3 sequences, 35% to 40% seen once.

Source material: peripheral blood or thyroid tissue (not recorded which). V usage is TRBV4-1 and J usage is TRBJ1-1; D remains ambiguous. The TCR was taken from an adult man with Graves' hyperthyroidism. The chain's CDR3 is CASSQEGLWAFF. Here the CDR3 DNA reads TGCGCCAGCAGCCAAGAGGGATTATGGGCTTTCTTT.